The clone carrying this T cell receptor beta chain showed up just a few times. Using its own MiXCR run on the RT-PCR reads, TCRdb lists one record per CDR3 protein. Of almost 700,000 distinct CDR3 sequences listed, approximately 15% are singletons. CDR3 size: 18 residues. Germline CDR1 SGHTA, CDR2 FQGNSA. V was shortened by 6 bases and J by 0 bases, with 22 bases between the two germline ends. The sequence was collected from a female donor in good health, serving as a healthy control. Input material: memory CD4+ T cells from blood. The chain employs TRBV7-2 and TRBJ2-3; D not resolved. The CDR3 sequence: CASRSFMGRAASTDTQYF. The CDR3 DNA is TGTGCCAGCAGATCCTTTATGGGTCGCGCAGCTAGCACAGATACGCAGTATTTT. Variable domain in full (rest from reference TRBV7-2 and TRBJ2-3): GAGVSQSPSNKVTEKGKDVELRCDPISGHTALYWYRQSLGQGLEFLIYFQGNSAPDKSGLPSDRFSAERTGGSVSTLTIQRTQQEDSAVYLCASRSFMGRAASTDTQYFGPGTRLTVL.